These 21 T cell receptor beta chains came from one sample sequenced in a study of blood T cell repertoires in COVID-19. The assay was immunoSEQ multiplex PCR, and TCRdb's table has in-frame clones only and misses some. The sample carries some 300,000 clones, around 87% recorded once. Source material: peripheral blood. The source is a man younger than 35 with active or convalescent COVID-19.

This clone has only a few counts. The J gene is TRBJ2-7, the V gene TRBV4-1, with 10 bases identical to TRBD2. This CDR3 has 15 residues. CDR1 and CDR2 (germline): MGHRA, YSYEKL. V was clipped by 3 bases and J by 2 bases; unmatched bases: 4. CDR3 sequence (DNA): TGCGCCAGCAGCCAGTTAGCGGGAGGTCCCTACGAGCAGTACTTC. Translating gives CASSQLAGGPYEQYF.

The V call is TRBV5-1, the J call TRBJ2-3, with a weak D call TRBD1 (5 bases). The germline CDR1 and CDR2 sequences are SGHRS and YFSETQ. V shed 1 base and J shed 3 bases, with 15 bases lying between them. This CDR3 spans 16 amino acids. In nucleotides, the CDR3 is TGCGCCAGCAGCTTGAGCCCCCAGGGAAGAACAGATACGCAGTATTTT. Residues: CASSLSPQGRTDTQYF.

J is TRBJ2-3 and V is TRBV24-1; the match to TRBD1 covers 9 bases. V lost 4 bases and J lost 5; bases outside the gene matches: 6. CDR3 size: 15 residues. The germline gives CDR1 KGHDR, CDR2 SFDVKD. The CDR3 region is CATSERDRVGDTQYF. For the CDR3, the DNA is TGTGCCACCAGTGAACGGGACAGGGTAGGAGATACGCAGTATTTT.

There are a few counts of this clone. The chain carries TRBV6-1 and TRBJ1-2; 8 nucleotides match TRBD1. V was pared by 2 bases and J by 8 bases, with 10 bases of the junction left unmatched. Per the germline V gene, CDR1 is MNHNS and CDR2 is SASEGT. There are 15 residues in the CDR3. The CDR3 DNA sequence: TGTGCCAGCAGTGAACCGGGACAGGCTATTGGGGGCTACACCTTC. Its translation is CASSEPGQAIGGYTF.

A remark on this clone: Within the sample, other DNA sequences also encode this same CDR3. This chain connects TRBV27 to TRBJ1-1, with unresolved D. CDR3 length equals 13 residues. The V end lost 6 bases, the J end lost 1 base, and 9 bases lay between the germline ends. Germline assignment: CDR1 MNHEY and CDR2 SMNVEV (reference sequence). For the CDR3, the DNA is TGTGCCAGCAGACTAGGCGGGAACACTGAAGCTTTCTTT. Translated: CASRLGGNTEAFF.

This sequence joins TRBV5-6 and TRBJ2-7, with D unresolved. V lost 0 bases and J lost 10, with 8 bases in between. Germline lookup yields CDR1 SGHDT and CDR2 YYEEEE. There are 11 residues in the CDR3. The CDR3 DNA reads TGTGCCAGCAGCTTGGGGGCACAACAGTACTTC. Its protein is CASSLGAQQYF.

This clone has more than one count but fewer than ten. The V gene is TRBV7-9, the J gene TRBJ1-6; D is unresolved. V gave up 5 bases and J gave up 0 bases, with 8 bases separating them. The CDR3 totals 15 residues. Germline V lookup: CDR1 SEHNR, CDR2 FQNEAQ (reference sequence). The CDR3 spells CASSMGSSYNSPLHF. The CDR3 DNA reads TGTGCCAGCAGCATGGGGAGCTCCTATAATTCACCCCTCCACTTT.

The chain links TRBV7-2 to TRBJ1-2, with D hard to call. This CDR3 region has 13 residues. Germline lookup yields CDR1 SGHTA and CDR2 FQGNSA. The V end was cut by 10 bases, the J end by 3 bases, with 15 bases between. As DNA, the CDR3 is TGTGCCATCCCACAGTTTGTCGACTATGGCTACACCTTC. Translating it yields CAIPQFVDYGYTF.

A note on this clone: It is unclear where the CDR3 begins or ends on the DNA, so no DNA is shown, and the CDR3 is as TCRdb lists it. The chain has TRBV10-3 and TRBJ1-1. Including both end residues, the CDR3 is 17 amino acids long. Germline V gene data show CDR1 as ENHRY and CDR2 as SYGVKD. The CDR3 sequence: CAISSSGGQVMGTEAFF.

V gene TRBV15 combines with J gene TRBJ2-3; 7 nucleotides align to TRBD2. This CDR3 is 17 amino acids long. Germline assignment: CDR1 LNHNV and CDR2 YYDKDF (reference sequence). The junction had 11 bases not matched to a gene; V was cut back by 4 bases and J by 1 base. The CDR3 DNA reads TGTGCCACCAGCATTCCCGGGACTACGCCCGGCACAGATACGCAGTATTTT. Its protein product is CATSIPGTTPGTDTQYF.

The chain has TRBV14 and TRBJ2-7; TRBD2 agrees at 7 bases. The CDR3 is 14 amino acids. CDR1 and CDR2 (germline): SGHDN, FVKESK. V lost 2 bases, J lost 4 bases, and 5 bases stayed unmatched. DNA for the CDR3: TGTGCCAGCAGCCAAAGATGGGGGGGGTACGAGCAGTACTTC. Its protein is CASSQRWGGYEQYF.

The CDR3 DNA reads as TGCGCCAGCAGCTTGGATATAGCGCGGGGGAGCACAGATACGCAGTATTTT. This sequence encodes CASSLDIARGSTDTQYF. The genes are TRBV5-1 and TRBJ2-3; 7 positions agree with TRBD2. CDR1 and CDR2 from the germline V gene are SGHRS and YFSETQ. V dropped 0 bases and J dropped 0; count of bases not matched to a gene: 7. The CDR3 runs to 17 residues.

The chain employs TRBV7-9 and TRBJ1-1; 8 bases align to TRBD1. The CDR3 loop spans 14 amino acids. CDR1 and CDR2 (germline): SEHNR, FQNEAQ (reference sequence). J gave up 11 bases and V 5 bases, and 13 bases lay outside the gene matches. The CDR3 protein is CASSLGTGDQRAFF. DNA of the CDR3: TGTGCCAGCAGCCTCGGGACAGGTGATCAGCGGGCTTTCTTT.

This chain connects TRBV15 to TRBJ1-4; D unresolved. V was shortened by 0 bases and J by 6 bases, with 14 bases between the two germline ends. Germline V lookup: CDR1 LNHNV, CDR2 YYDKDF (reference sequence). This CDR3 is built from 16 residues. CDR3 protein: CATSRDLGREDEKLFF. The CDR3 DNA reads TGTGCCACCAGCAGAGATTTGGGGAGGGAAGATGAAAAACTGTTTTTT.

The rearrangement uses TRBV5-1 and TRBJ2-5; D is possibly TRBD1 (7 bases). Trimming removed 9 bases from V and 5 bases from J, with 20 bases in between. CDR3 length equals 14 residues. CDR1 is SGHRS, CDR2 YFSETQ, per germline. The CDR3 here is CATQQETGRETQYF. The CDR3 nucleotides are TGCGCCACCCAGCAGGAGACAGGGAGGGAGACCCAGTACTTC.

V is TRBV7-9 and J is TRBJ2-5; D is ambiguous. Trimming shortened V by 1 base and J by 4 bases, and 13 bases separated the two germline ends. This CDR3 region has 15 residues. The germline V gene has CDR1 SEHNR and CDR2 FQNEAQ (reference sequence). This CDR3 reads CASSLVGPQGETQYF. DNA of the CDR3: TGTGCCAGCAGCTTAGTGGGCCCTCAAGGAGAGACCCAGTACTTC.

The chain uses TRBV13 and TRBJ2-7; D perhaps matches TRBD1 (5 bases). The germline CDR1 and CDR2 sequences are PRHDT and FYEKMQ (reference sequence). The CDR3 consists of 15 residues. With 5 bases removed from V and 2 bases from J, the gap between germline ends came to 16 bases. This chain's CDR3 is CASSPTETGAYEQYF. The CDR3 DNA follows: TGTGCCAGCAGCCCAACGGAAACAGGAGCCTACGAGCAGTACTTC.

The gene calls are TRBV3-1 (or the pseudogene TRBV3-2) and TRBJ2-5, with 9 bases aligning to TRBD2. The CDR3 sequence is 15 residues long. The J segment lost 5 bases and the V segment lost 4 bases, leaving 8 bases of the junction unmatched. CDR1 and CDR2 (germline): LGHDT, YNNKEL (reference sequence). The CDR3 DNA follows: TGTGCCAGCAGCCCCAACTCAGCGGGAGGTGAGACCCAGTACTTC. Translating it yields CASSPNSAGGETQYF.

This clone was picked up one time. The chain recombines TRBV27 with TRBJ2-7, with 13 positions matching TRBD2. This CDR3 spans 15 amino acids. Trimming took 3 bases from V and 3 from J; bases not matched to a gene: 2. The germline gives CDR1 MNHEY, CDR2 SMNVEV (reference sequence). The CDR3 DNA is TGTGCCAGCAGTTTCGGGACTAGCGGGATCTACGAGCAGTACTTC. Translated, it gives CASSFGTSGIYEQYF.

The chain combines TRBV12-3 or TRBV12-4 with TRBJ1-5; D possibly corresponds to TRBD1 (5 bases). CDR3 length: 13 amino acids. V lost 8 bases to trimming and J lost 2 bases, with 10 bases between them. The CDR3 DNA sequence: TGTGCCAGCGGAGGGGCCCGCAATCAGCCCCAGCATTTT. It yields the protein CASGGARNQPQHF.

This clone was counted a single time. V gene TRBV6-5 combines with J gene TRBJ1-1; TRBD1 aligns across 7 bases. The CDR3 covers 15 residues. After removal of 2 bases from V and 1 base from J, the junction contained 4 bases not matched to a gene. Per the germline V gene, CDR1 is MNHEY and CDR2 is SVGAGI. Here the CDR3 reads CASSYRDRWNTEAFF. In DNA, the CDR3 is TGTGCCAGCAGTTACCGGGACAGATGGAACACTGAAGCTTTCTTT.